The present T cell receptor beta chain was sequenced within a study of T cells after yellow fever vaccination. On the study more broadly: Researchers used CD3, CD45RA, CCR7 and CD95 to sort out EM, EMRA, CM and Tscm memory subsets. The study's findings and limits: Secondary responses were weaker yet peaked faster, day 5 versus 15.

TCRdb called the 5' RACE reads again in MiXCR, with one record for every CDR3 protein. The sample records around 4,800 distinct CDR3 sequences, 6% to 8% being singletons. This clonotype is categorized as medium-sized (0.01 to 0.1%). The CDR3 is 14 residues long. Germline loops: CDR1 KGHSY, CDR2 FQNENV. The V segment lost 3 bases and the J segment 2 bases; nucleotides outside the gene matches: 4. This receptor was identified in a man aged 25 to 40 who received the YFV17D yellow fever vaccine. The chain has TRBV16 and TRBJ2-7; 7 nucleotides align to TRBD1. Sequenced material: PBMCs, either bulk or a sorted T-cell subset (CD4+, CD8+, memory, or dextramer-sorted; not recorded which), taken 15 days after the yellow fever booster vaccination. The chain's CDR3 is CASSQRTGPYEQYF. The CDR3 bases are TGTGCCAGCAGCCAGAGGACAGGACCCTACGAGCAGTACTTC.